The source of this TCR beta chain is a study of shared clonotypes between healthy human individuals. Study as a whole: Researchers assigned three CD4 naive, three CD4 memory, two CD8 naive and one CD8 memory plate to each donor.

Clones were sequenced by immunoSEQ multiplex PCR, and TCRdb holds only the in-frame ones, with some missing. The sample has approximately 530,000 clones, 95% to 97% seen once. Study-level points and caveats: Clonotype sharing across a few donors was observed for 4% to 6.5% of naive CD4 clonotypes.

The CD4+ fraction was divided into a CD45RA+ naive subset and a CD45RA-negative memory subset. The CDR3 runs 16 residues. CDR1 is SGHNT and CDR2 is YYREEE in the germline V gene (reference sequence). A remark on this clone: No antigen is known for it. One junction end does not reproduce the germline sequence, and a read error may be involved.

The source of this sequence is a woman in her twenties or thirties in good health. What was sequenced was naive CD4+ T cells sorted from blood. Subset described: CD45RA+ positively selected. The chain combines TRBV5-4 with TRBJ2-2; 7 nucleotides agree with TRBD2. In DNA, the CDR3 is TGTGCCAGCAGATTGGCGGTAGCGGGGAACACCGGGGAGCTGTTTTTT. Translation: CASRLAVAGNTGELFF. The complete variable domain, with remaining parts taken from reference TRBV5-4 and TRBJ2-2, reads ETGVTQSPTHLIKTRGQQVTLRCSSQSGHNTVSWYQQALGQGPQFIFQYYREEENGRGNFPPRFSGLQFPNYSSELNVNALELDDSALYLCASRLAVAGNTGELFFGEGSRLTVL.